One T cell receptor (beta chain) is described in this entry. Its binding antigen is unknown. Per-base qualities were not stored, and no clone one base away is much larger. The sample comes from a study of blood T cell repertoires in COVID-19 (TCRdb year 2020). Regarding the study in general: The collaborator samples originated in the United States, Italy and Spain and spanned the acute and convalescent phases of COVID-19. The prospective study material was composed of cDNA or gDNA derived from T cells, B-cell-depleted T cells, or PBMCs. Deeply sampled blood TCRbeta repertoires from subjects exposed to, actively infected with, or recovered from COVID-19 were included in the dataset. A freely available public database, intended as a resource for researchers studying the immune response to SARS-CoV-2, is where the repertoires were released. The samples were drawn from the first 160 participants of the ongoing ImmuneRACE study and from 1,254 subjects provided by 6 global collaborators. Sample metadata almost always included a de-identified subject ID, COVID-19 status, age in years and sex. Where HLA class I and class II types were available, the types were taken from metadata supplied by the sample provider, not from assay-based typing. The paper's findings and limits, for the study overall: The quantity of clinical and demographic metadata differed by source and by participant and was supplied without curation.

The collaborating institutions used their own protocols to collect whole blood in K2EDTA tubes. For TCRbeta analysis, collaborator samples were shipped as frozen whole blood, as isolated PBMCs, or as DNA extracted from either sample type. Looking up the germline V gene (reference sequence) yields CDR1 PRHDT and CDR2 FYEKMQ. V loses 5 bases of germline sequence and J loses 8 bases, and the interval between the two ends is 10 bases. From the cysteine through the phenylalanine, the CDR3 covers 12 amino acids. The entry retains the CDR3 DNA only, 36 bases that are in frame from base 1. TCRbeta CDR3 regions were amplified from genomic DNA by means of the immunoSEQ Assay, a bias-controlled multiplex PCR. The paper's processing steps were these. The number of nucleated cells in each sample was estimated from the amplification of reference gene primers within the assay. To quantify the absolute abundance of each unique TCRbeta CDR3 rearrangement, sequence reads were collapsed and filtered. For each sample, productive Simpson clonality was calculated as the square root of Simpson's diversity index across productive rearrangements. As stored in TCRdb, this immuneACCESS dataset retains in-frame rearrangements with V and J assigned. A fraction of the clones does not appear; measured against another copy, unresolved V genes explain less than half of the discrepancy, and the remainder lacks a known reason. V, J and clone size derive from that table, while D and trimming were established from the DNA sequence. The sample table records about 200,000 clones; about 80% of these occur just once. 6.9% of the sample is taken by the ten largest.

The chain was built from TRBV13 and TRBJ2-1, with a tentative D gene TRBD2 over 5 matching bases. The source of this sequence is a man aged 55 to 70 with acute or convalescent COVID-19. Sequenced: peripheral blood. The bases read TGTGCCAGCAGCACCATCGGGGATGAGCAGTTCTTC. Its protein is CASSTIGDEQFF.